Listed below are T cell receptor beta chains from one sample, sequenced in a study of vaccination and CD4 T cells after COVID-19. Their antigen targets remain unknown. MiXCR was run by TCRdb on the PCR reads, yielding one entry per CDR3 protein. The sample shows some 11,000 distinct CDR3 sequences, less than 50% of them seen only once. Material: cultured CD4+ T cells from blood. The receptors here all came from a human donor with COVID-19. Each CDR3 is given without its conserved first and last residue. Each record gives: J gene, V gene, D gene, CDR3 protein. D genes are given only for firm matches.

TRBJ1-2,TRBV27,-,ASSLSPYFGYT
TRBJ2-2,TRBV11-2,-,ASSFRTGSSTGELF
TRBJ2-1,TRBV6-5,-,ASSSSDRYNEQF
TRBJ2-4,TRBV6-1,-,ASSEAGGTKNIQY
TRBJ1-2,TRBV2,-,ASSVEGSGYT
TRBJ1-5,TRBV2,-,ASSEGRQYQPQH
TRBJ1-1,TRBV6-4,TRBD1,ASSDEGAGGTEAF
TRBJ2-2,TRBV6-1,-,ASYEGSGGVRGELF
TRBJ2-2,TRBV7-3,TRBD1,ASSPYVGQGSIGELF
TRBJ1-1,TRBV19,-,ASSMGGRDTEAF
TRBJ2-3,TRBV2,TRBD1,ASIRDSSTDTQY
TRBJ1-4,TRBV30,-,AWSGHQGLNEKLF
TRBJ2-5,TRBV6-1,-,ASSEVAGETQY
TRBJ2-2,TRBV2,-,ASSEKGGTGELF
TRBJ2-5,TRBV19,-,ASYRDPGGETQY
TRBJ2-3,TRBV19,-,ASSIDRAGGTDTQY
TRBJ2-1,TRBV11-2,TRBD2,ASSPPVRGRYNEQF
TRBJ2-1,TRBV6-1,TRBD2,ASIPWGERGNEQF
TRBJ1-2,TRBV20-1,-,SARDRAEYGYT
TRBJ2-3,TRBV5-1,-,ASSLSTDTQY
TRBJ2-7,TRBV4-1,-,ASSQGGIPYEQY
TRBJ2-5,TRBV20-1,-,SARASDRREETQY
TRBJ1-5,TRBV19,-,ASMGREFNQPQH
TRBJ2-7,TRBV20-1,TRBD1,SARDPAGGSYEQY
TRBJ1-1,TRBV10-3,-,AISESGGGNTEAF
TRBJ1-1,TRBV30,TRBD1,AWRGTGNTEAF
TRBJ1-5,TRBV7-2,-,ASSYIAGQPQH
TRBJ2-5,TRBV20-1,-,SADSEPETQY
TRBJ2-2,TRBV7-3,-,ASSQERSRGDTGELF
TRBJ2-5,TRBV19,TRBD2,ASSGGTRETQY
TRBJ2-3,TRBV5-1,-,ASSLRGLPMDTQY
TRBJ1-3,TRBV12-3/TRBV12-4,-,ASSFSSGNTIY
TRBJ1-2,TRBV19,-,ASSATGTKNYGYT
TRBJ1-1,TRBV15,TRBD1,ATSSLGGQGIF
TRBJ1-5,TRBV12-3/TRBV12-4,-,ASSLQGGDHPQH
TRBJ2-3,TRBV11-2,-,ASSLGWTTDTQY
TRBJ1-6,TRBV5-8,-,ASRIGASSYNSPLH
TRBJ2-1,TRBV14,TRBD2,ASSELTSGGTREQF
TRBJ1-1,TRBV20-1,-,SARDPRGLGGNTEAF
TRBJ2-4,TRBV20-1,-,SASPEAKNIQY
TRBJ2-3,TRBV28,-,ASAGGTQY
TRBJ2-2,TRBV7-2,TRBD2,ASSIGLAGAYTGELF
TRBJ2-5,TRBV12-3/TRBV12-4,TRBD2,ASSRSSGVSETQY
TRBJ2-2,TRBV11-3,-,ASSFDTVTTGELF
TRBJ1-2,TRBV29-1,TRBD1,SVVTTGGSGSGYT
TRBJ1-2,TRBV30,-,AWSVLQGRHGYT
TRBJ2-2,TRBV12-3/TRBV12-4,TRBD1,ASSLGQGNTGELF
TRBJ2-1,TRBV27,-,AIKGGGNEQF
TRBJ1-2,TRBV5-6,-,ASSPDTGGGYGYT
TRBJ2-7,TRBV7-2,TRBD1,ASSADRFQFYEQY
TRBJ2-4,TRBV20-1,-,SATDRKAKNIQY